The 23 T cell receptor beta chains presented below share a single source sample, sequenced in a study of T cells expressing NK-cell markers. TCRdb re-called the 5' RACE reads and gives one entry per CDR3 protein, without DNA. Its table records over 150,000 distinct CDR3 sequences. Sequences were obtained from blood T cells: a sorted CD56 or NKG2C T cell subset, CD4+ or CD8+ T cells, or bulk PBMC T cells (not recorded which). These receptors came from a woman in her forties or fifties in good health.

The chain joins TRBV5-5 to TRBJ1-3. This CDR3 contains 14 residues. CDR1 and CDR2 from the germline V gene are SGHKS and YYEKEE (reference sequence). CDR3 loop: CASGDLFSGNTIYF.

V usage is TRBV5-6 and J usage is TRBJ2-1; TCRdb selects TRBD2, and the lack of DNA leaves this call unchecked. The CDR3 is made up of 20 amino acids. Germline CDR1 reads SGHDT; CDR2 reads YYEEEE. The CDR3 sequence is CASSLELGLAGEGSYNEQFF.

The chain is built from TRBV6-4 and TRBJ2-1; TCRdb's D gene call, TRBD1, goes unchecked for lack of DNA. The CDR3 has 14 residues. From germline, CDR1 is MRHNA and CDR2 SNTAGT. CDR3 loop: CASSVAGQSNEQFF.

The chain employs TRBV12-3 or TRBV12-4 and TRBJ2-2; TCRdb's D call, TRBD1, is unchecked because there is no DNA. The CDR3 contains 15 residues. CDR3 region: CASRGPGTRTGELFF.

The V and J genes are TRBV5-1 and TRBJ1-5. Germline-derived CDR1 and CDR2 are SGHRS and YFSETQ. The CDR3 runs 14 residues. This CDR3 reads CASSLDRDGQPQHF. The entire variable domain, with the rest obtained from reference TRBV5-1 and TRBJ1-5, is as follows: KAGVTQTPRYLIKTRGQQVTLSCSPISGHRSVSWYQQTPGQGLQFLFEYFSETQRNKGNFPGRFSGRQFSNSRSEMNVSTLELGDSALYLCASSLDRDGQPQHFGDGTRLSIL.

The rearrangement links TRBV2 to TRBJ2-5; no DNA is available, so the TRBD2 call from TCRdb remains unchecked. The CDR3 length is 15 residues. Germline V gene sequence: CDR1 SNHLY, CDR2 FYNNEI. CDR3 in amino acids: CASSGGASGQETQYF.

The chain has TRBV12-3 or TRBV12-4 and TRBJ1-2; there is no DNA to check the TCRdb D call of TRBD1. This CDR3 has 12 amino acids. Here the CDR3 reads CASSFGRGGYTF.

V usage is TRBV6-1 and J usage is TRBJ2-6; no DNA is available, so the TRBD1 call from TCRdb remains unchecked. Germline V lookup: CDR1 MNHNS, CDR2 SASEGT. CDR3 size: 16 residues. This CDR3 reads CASRTWTLAGANVLTF.

The chain uses TRBV14 and TRBJ2-6. The CDR3 totals 15 residues. Germline lookup yields CDR1 SGHDN and CDR2 FVKESK. The CDR3 is CASSQVGSGANVLTF.

The gene calls are TRBV25-1 and TRBJ1-2; TCRdb calls TRBD1, which cannot be checked without DNA. The CDR3 is made up of 13 amino acids. CDR1 is MGHDK, CDR2 SYGVNS, per germline. Here the CDR3 reads CASRRDSDYGYTF.

The chain couples TRBV4-1 to TRBJ2-1; checking the TCRdb D call of TRBD1 is not possible without DNA. Looked up from germline, CDR1 is MGHRA and CDR2 is YSYEKL. The CDR3 length is 17 residues. The CDR3 sequence is CASSQDPGQGAQNEQFF.

The chain uses TRBV13 and TRBJ2-1; lacking DNA, the TRBD2 call made by TCRdb goes unchecked. CDR1 and CDR2 from the germline V gene are PRHDT and FYEKMQ (reference sequence). This CDR3 contains 16 residues. CDR3 residues: CASSQPSGRAVDEQFF.

V gene TRBV6-6 combines with J gene TRBJ2-3; TCRdb names TRBD2, which stays unverified in the absence of DNA. The V gene's germline CDR1 is MNHNY and CDR2 SVGAGI (reference sequence). The CDR3 totals 16 residues. The CDR3 here is CASRILAGGRTDTQYF.

The chain has TRBV5-1 and TRBJ2-3. CDR3 length: 18 residues. Per the germline V gene, CDR1 is SGHRS and CDR2 is YFSETQ. Here the CDR3 reads CASSLAGLAGQNPDTQYF.

The rearrangement joins TRBV7-9 to TRBJ2-2; there is no DNA to check the TCRdb D call of TRBD2. Germline-derived CDR1 and CDR2 are SEHNR and FQNEAQ (reference sequence). This CDR3 comprises 12 residues. The CDR3 protein is CASSWESGELFF.

The V gene is TRBV6-6, the J gene TRBJ2-7; TCRdb selects TRBD1, and the lack of DNA leaves this call unchecked. CDR3 length equals 16 residues. Looked up from germline, CDR1 is MNHNY and CDR2 is SVGAGI (reference sequence). CDR3 region: CASADSRGPILYEQYF.

The rearrangement uses TRBV7-9 and TRBJ2-1; TCRdb proposes TRBD2, but this gene call is untestable without DNA. This CDR3 is built from 15 residues. Germline V gene data show CDR1 as SEHNR and CDR2 as FQNEAQ (reference sequence). The CDR3 is CASSLPGGPSYEQFF.

The gene calls are TRBV5-1 and TRBJ1-2. The CDR3 runs to 14 residues. Germline V gene sequence: CDR1 SGHRS, CDR2 YFSETQ. The CDR3 sequence: CASSLEGSVYGYTF.

This chain uses TRBV27 with TRBJ1-1. The CDR3 has 11 amino acids. Germline V gene sequence: CDR1 MNHEY, CDR2 SMNVEV (reference sequence). Here the CDR3 reads CASSGWTEAFF.

This rearrangement joins TRBV25-1 to TRBJ2-3; the D call from TCRdb, TRBD2, cannot be confirmed without DNA. The CDR3 covers 14 residues. Germline-derived CDR1 and CDR2 are MGHDK and SYGVNS. The CDR3 spells CASSRLGGKYTQYF.

The rearrangement uses TRBV27 and TRBJ2-1; the D call from TCRdb, TRBD2, cannot be confirmed without DNA. Germline values: CDR1 MNHEY, CDR2 SMNVEV (reference sequence). The CDR3 spans 15 residues. The CDR3 sequence: CASSGGGRAYNEQFF.

The genes are TRBV20-1 and TRBJ1-2. This CDR3 has 13 amino acids. CDR1 DFQATT and CDR2 SNEGSKA come from the germline V gene (reference sequence). CDR3 region: CSARDFGSYGYTF.

V gene TRBV29-1 combines with J gene TRBJ2-1; the TCRdb call, TRBD1, lacks DNA for checking. The germline V gene encodes CDR1 SQVTM and CDR2 ANQGSEA. The CDR3 has 14 residues. CDR3 sequence reads: CSVPGHPFPNEQFF.